The clone carrying this TCR beta chain has just a few counts. Its antigen is as yet unknown. Amplification by 5'RACE using constant-segment primers produced TCR alpha and TCR beta cDNA libraries that carried sample barcodes and UMIs. MiXCR was run by TCRdb on the 5' RACE reads, yielding one entry per CDR3 protein. The sample consists of some 410,000 distinct CDR3 sequences, more than 20% of them appearing once. This entry is derived from a study of T-cell memory formation after mild COVID-19. As for the study in general: TCR clusters were mostly donor specific. Study findings and constraints: The pre-infection memory compartment contained some responding clones, suggesting cross-reactive memory joined.

Germline loops: CDR1 MNHEY, CDR2 SVGEGT. This CDR3 region has 16 residues. Germline trimming cut 2 bases from V and 0 bases from J; bases unmatched to any gene: 2. The sequence was collected from an adult woman who had mild COVID-19 (a few samples of this study predate the infection). Cell type and time point are not known. Sequenced material: PBMCs or a T cell subset sorted from them (not recorded which). The chain uses TRBV6-2 or TRBV6-3 and TRBJ2-7, with 12 positions matching TRBD2. CDR3 amino acids: CASSYGTSGRSYEQYF. The CDR3 DNA reads as TGTGCCAGCAGTTACGGGACTAGCGGGCGCTCCTACGAGCAGTACTTC.